This T cell receptor beta chain originates from a study of shared clonotypes between healthy human individuals. Original processing notes: ImmunoSEQ output lacked quality scores and full-length reads, limiting matched filtering. Clones were sequenced by immunoSEQ multiplex PCR, and TCRdb holds only the in-frame ones, with some missing. The V and J calls and clone size are taken from that table; D and trimming were inferred from the DNA. Altogether 450,000 to 500,000 clones are present, 79% being singletons, with the ten largest covering roughly 12%. V shed 6 bases and J shed 7 bases, with 9 bases lying between them. Per germline, CDR1 SNHLY and CDR2 FYNNEI. This CDR3 is 11 amino acids long. Donors included only healthy HIV-negative adults lacking recent acute infections or vaccinations. Genomic DNA came from 70 million to 100 million PBMCs in unsorted samples.

The V gene is TRBV2, the J gene TRBJ1-1; no reliable D call. Sequencing was carried out using PBMCs. The clonotype was recovered from a middle-aged woman in good health. Some clones in this sample may be carry-over from other donors' samples. This CDR3 reads CASSGISEAFF. DNA of the CDR3: TGTGCCAGCAGCGGAATAAGTGAAGCTTTCTTT.